This T cell receptor (beta chain) is drawn from a study of CXCR3-negative and CXCR3-positive naive CD8 T cells. General study findings and limits: CXCR3-expressing naive cells carried TRB CDR3s more hydrophobic than those of CXCR3-negative naive cells.

5' RACE with UMI labels generated the TRB cDNA libraries. Using the 5' RACE reads, TCRdb records one entry per CDR3 protein without DNA. Its clone listing holds about 130,000 distinct CDR3 sequences. The CDR3 covers 14 residues. Points on this clonotype: Its antigen remains unknown.

The chain combines TRBV12-3 or TRBV12-4 with TRBJ2-3; TCRdb calls TRBD1, which cannot be checked without DNA. This TCR derives from a human donor in good health. Some clones in this sample may be carry-over from other donors' samples. Sequencing was done on a sample of naive CXCR3- CD8+ T cells from blood. Subset defined: CD45RO-CCR7+CD27+CD95- naive CD8+ T cells lacking CXCR3 (TNR3-). CDR3 loop: CASTPTVRSDTQYF.